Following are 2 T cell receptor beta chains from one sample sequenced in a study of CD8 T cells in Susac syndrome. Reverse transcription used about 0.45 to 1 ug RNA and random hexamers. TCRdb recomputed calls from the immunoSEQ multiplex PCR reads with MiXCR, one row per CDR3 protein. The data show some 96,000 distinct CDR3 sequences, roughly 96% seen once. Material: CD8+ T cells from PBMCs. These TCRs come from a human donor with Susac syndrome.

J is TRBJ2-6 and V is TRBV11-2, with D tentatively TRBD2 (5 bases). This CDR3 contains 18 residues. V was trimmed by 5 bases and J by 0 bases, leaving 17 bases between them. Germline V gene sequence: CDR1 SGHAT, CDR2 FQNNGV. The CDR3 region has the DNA TGTGCCAGCAGCGCGCTCCGAGGACGGGACTCTGGGGCCAACGTCCTGACTTTC. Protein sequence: CASSALRGRDSGANVLTF.

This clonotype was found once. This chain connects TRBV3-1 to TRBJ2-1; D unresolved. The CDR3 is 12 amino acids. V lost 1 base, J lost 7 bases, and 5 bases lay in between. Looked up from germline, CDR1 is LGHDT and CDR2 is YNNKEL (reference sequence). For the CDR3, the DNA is TGTGCCAGCAGCCAAGTTAGGAATGAGCAGTTCTTC. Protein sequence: CASSQVRNEQFF.